Below, 17 T cell receptor beta chains from the same sample are listed, as sequenced in a study of blood T cell repertoires in COVID-19. Data came from immunoSEQ multiplex PCR; TCRdb stores just in-frame clones and leaves some out. Here the sample spans 300,000 to 450,000 clones, approximately 90% being singletons. Sequencing input: peripheral blood. These receptor sequences come from a woman aged 55-75 years with COVID-19, enrolled during active disease.

The V and J genes are TRBV7-8 and TRBJ2-5; tentative D call: TRBD2 (6 bases). The CDR3 spans 15 residues. V was cut by 1 base and J by 5 bases, with 14 bases left in between. Germline V lookup: CDR1 SGHVS, CDR2 FQNEAQ. CDR3 region: CASSLGLGGTETQYF. CDR3 sequence (DNA): TGTGCCAGCAGCTTAGGCTTGGGGGGAACGGAGACCCAGTACTTC. Complete variable domain (other parts from reference TRBV7-8 and TRBJ2-5): GAGVSQSPRYKVAKRGQDVALRCDPISGHVSLFWYQQALGQGPEFLTYFQNEAQLDKSGLPSDRFFAERPEGSVSTLKIQRTQQEDSAVYLCASSLGLGGTETQYFGPGTRLLVL.

Only one count was recorded for this clone. This chain connects TRBV28 to TRBJ1-4; D is uncertain. The CDR3 sequence is 11 residues long. In germline, CDR1 is MDHEN, CDR2 SYDVKM. V was pared by 5 bases and J by 5 bases, with 3 bases between. The CDR3 DNA is TGTGCCAGCAGTCAGAATGAAAAACTGTTTTTT. Translating it yields CASSQNEKLFF. Full variable domain (rest looked up from reference TRBV28 and TRBJ1-4): DVKVTQSSRYLVKRTGEKVFLECVQDMDHENMFWYRQDPGLGLRLIYFSYDVKMKEKGDIPEGYSVSREKKERFSLILESASTNQTSMYLCASSQNEKLFFGSGTQLSVL.

The chain combines TRBV19 with TRBJ1-5, with D unclear. The V end was cut by 6 bases, the J end by 2 bases, with 11 bases between. The CDR3 totals 14 residues. Germline CDR1 LNHDA, CDR2 SQIVND (reference sequence). The CDR3 bases are TGTGCCAGTAGGCGCGAGGCAGGCAATCAGCCCCAGCATTTT. Residues: CASRREAGNQPQHF.

J is TRBJ1-2 and V is TRBV19; 9 bases agree with TRBD1. Per germline, CDR1 LNHDA and CDR2 SQIVND (reference sequence). The trim removed 7 bases at V and 3 bases at J, leaving 9 bases unmatched. This CDR3 comprises 15 residues. CDR3 coding DNA: TGTGCCAGTACCAATGGGGACAGGGTTCACTATGGCTACACCTTC. Translating gives CASTNGDRVHYGYTF.

The chain is built from TRBV6-5 and TRBJ1-1; no firm D call. Germline V gene data show CDR1 as MNHEY and CDR2 as SVGAGI. V gave up 6 bases and J gave up 8 bases, with 19 bases separating them. The CDR3 has 14 amino acids. CDR3 in amino acids: CASSLKGGRPEAFF. The CDR3 bases are TGTGCCAGCAGCCTGAAGGGAGGACGACCCGAAGCTTTCTTT.

CDR3 sequence reads: CASSLVRETEAFF. Written as DNA, the CDR3 is TGTGCCAGCAGCTTAGTGCGCGAGACTGAAGCTTTCTTT. This rearrangement joins TRBV11-2 to TRBJ1-1, with D unresolved. Between the trimmed V and J ends, which lost 1 base and 5 bases, there was a span of 8 bases. This CDR3 contains 13 residues. CDR1 is SGHAT, CDR2 FQNNGV, per germline. Complete variable domain (other parts from reference TRBV11-2 and TRBJ1-1): EAGVAQSPRYKIIEKRQSVAFWCNPISGHATLYWYQQILGQGPKLLIQFQNNGVVDDSQLPKDRFSAERLKGVDSTLKIQPAKLEDSAVYLCASSLVRETEAFFGQGTRLTVV.

The chain links TRBV28 to TRBJ1-2; no firm D call. Trimming removed 3 bases from V and 4 bases from J, with 12 bases in between. Germline V gene sequence: CDR1 MDHEN, CDR2 SYDVKM. The CDR3 extends over 14 amino acids. Written as DNA, the CDR3 is TGTGCCAGCAGTTTTATCCGGGAAGGCTATGGCTACACCTTC. Protein sequence: CASSFIREGYGYTF.

The V call is TRBV3-1 (or the pseudogene TRBV3-2), the J call TRBJ1-2, with D hard to call. Trimming took 0 bases from V and 7 from J, leaving 21 bases between them. Germline V gene sequence: CDR1 LGHDT, CDR2 YNNKEL (reference sequence). The CDR3 is made up of 17 amino acids. The CDR3 region is CASSQEGRSSFGGGYTF. The DNA for the CDR3 is TGTGCCAGCAGCCAAGAAGGACGGTCATCCTTCGGAGGTGGCTACACCTTC.

This sequence joins TRBV28 and TRBJ2-1, with TRBD2 matching 10 bases. CDR1 is MDHEN and CDR2 is SYDVKM in the germline V gene. The CDR3 is 16 amino acids. The V segment lost 3 bases and the J segment 3 bases; nucleotides outside the gene matches: 5. The CDR3 DNA sequence: TGTGCCAGCAGTTTTAGCGGGGGGAAGGTCTACAATGAGCAGTTCTTC. Amino acids: CASSFSGGKVYNEQFF.

V is TRBV19 and J is TRBJ1-3; weak D call: TRBD1 (5 bases). The V and J ends lost 5 bases and 0 bases respectively, with 11 bases between them. The length of the CDR3 is 15 residues. Germline CDR1 and CDR2: LNHDA and SQIVND (reference sequence). The DNA of the CDR3 is TGTGCCAGTAGTGACCTCGGGGGCTCTGGAAACACCATATATTTT. Its protein product is CASSDLGGSGNTIYF. Drawing the rest from reference TRBV19 and TRBJ1-3, the complete variable domain is DGGITQSPKYLFRKEGQNVTLSCEQNLNHDAMYWYRQDPGQGLRLIYYSQIVNDFQKGDIAEGYSVSREKKESFPLTVTSAQKNPTAFYLCASSDLGGSGNTIYFGEGSWLTVV.

This chain connects TRBV19 to TRBJ1-6; 10 bases fit TRBD1. After removal of 3 bases from V and 9 bases from J, the junction contained 2 bases not matched to a gene. The CDR3 is 14 residues long. Germline V gene sequence: CDR1 LNHDA, CDR2 SQIVND (reference sequence). The CDR3 region is CASSIGQGVSPLHF. The CDR3 nucleotides read TGTGCCAGTAGTATCGGACAGGGGGTTTCACCCCTCCACTTT. The whole variable domain, filled in from reference TRBV19 and TRBJ1-6, reads DGGITQSPKYLFRKEGQNVTLSCEQNLNHDAMYWYRQDPGQGLRLIYYSQIVNDFQKGDIAEGYSVSREKKESFPLTVTSAQKNPTAFYLCASSIGQGVSPLHFGNGTRLTVT.

The rearrangement uses TRBV27 and TRBJ1-5, with D uncertain. The germline V and J ends were trimmed by 10 bases and 7 bases, with 17 bases remaining between them. This CDR3 spans 13 amino acids. In germline, CDR1 is MNHEY, CDR2 SMNVEV (reference sequence). This CDR3 reads CATRPGLNQPQHF. Written as DNA, the CDR3 is TGTGCCACCAGGCCGGGATTGAACCAGCCCCAGCATTTT.

The genes are TRBV5-8 and TRBJ1-5, with D unclear. The CDR3 length is 14 residues. The germline CDR1 and CDR2 sequences are SGHTS and YDEGEE. The V end lost 5 bases, the J end lost 2 bases, and 11 bases lay between the germline ends. For the CDR3, the DNA is TGTGCCAGCAGATCACCCCGGGGCAATCAGCCCCAGCATTTT. Amino acids: CASRSPRGNQPQHF.

V usage is TRBV10-3 and J usage is TRBJ2-1; TRBD1 is a possible D gene (6 bases). Trimming removed 3 bases from V and 6 bases from J, with 18 bases in between. The CDR3 is 16 amino acids. Per the germline V gene, CDR1 is ENHRY and CDR2 is SYGVKD. The CDR3 sequence: CAISDSGTTLPNEQFF. The CDR3, as DNA: TGTGCCATCAGTGATTCCGGGACAACCCTCCCCAATGAGCAGTTCTTC.

The gene calls are TRBV23-1 and TRBJ1-2; 9 bases agree with TRBD1. TRBV23-1 is treated as an ORF (open reading frame) with a function not yet certain. J was trimmed by 4 bases and V by 0 bases; bases with no gene match: 9. The CDR3 spans 17 residues. This CDR3 reads CASSQSEDRGFGYGYTF. CDR3 in DNA: TGCGCCAGCAGTCAATCGGAGGACAGGGGCTTCGGCTATGGCTACACCTTC.

This chain connects TRBV11-2 to TRBJ1-3; the D gene is possibly TRBD1 (5 bases). Looked up from germline, CDR1 is SGHAT and CDR2 is FQNNGV. The CDR3 length is 16 residues. Trimming cost V 5 bases and J 0 bases, with 14 bases left between them. The CDR3 DNA reads TGTGCCAGCAGCGAGTTACAGGAGAACTCTGGAAACACCATATATTTT. It codes for CASSELQENSGNTIYF. Full variable domain (rest looked up from reference TRBV11-2 and TRBJ1-3): EAGVAQSPRYKIIEKRQSVAFWCNPISGHATLYWYQQILGQGPKLLIQFQNNGVVDDSQLPKDRFSAERLKGVDSTLKIQPAKLEDSAVYLCASSELQENSGNTIYFGEGSWLTVV.

The rearrangement links TRBV3-1 (or the pseudogene TRBV3-2) to TRBJ2-2; 8 nucleotides agree with TRBD1. CDR1 and CDR2 from the germline V gene are LGHDT and YNNKEL (reference sequence). The V gene end was trimmed by 4 bases and the J gene end by 5 bases; junction bases not matched to a gene: 9. CDR3 length equals 16 residues. The CDR3 DNA reads as TGTGCCAGCAGCCGGACAGGGAGTGGTCCAACCGGGGAGCTGTTTTTT. Residues: CASSRTGSGPTGELFF.